A single sample is the source of the 22 T cell receptor beta chains below, sequenced in a study of cytomegalovirus exposure and HLA in healthy donors. PCR used 60 Vbeta primers and 13 Jbeta primers. Assay: immunoSEQ multiplex PCR; the TCRdb copy retains only in-frame clones and omits some. This sample has around 120,000 clones, with around 72% found just once. Sequenced material: PBMCs. Every receptor here comes from a human donor in good health.

This chain joins TRBV19 and TRBJ2-6; D is undetermined. The germline V gene has CDR1 LNHDA and CDR2 SQIVND (reference sequence). The CDR3 loop spans 15 amino acids. Trimming took off 7 bases at V and 0 bases at J, with 10 bases between the two ends. CDR3 nucleotide sequence: TGTGCCAGTAACGAGATATCCTCTGGGGCCAACGTCCTGACTTTC. Translation: CASNEISSGANVLTF.

This clone has just one count. The chain carries TRBV18 and TRBJ1-5; D is perhaps TRBD1 (5 bases). Per the germline V gene, CDR1 is KGHSH and CDR2 is LQKENI. The CDR3 runs 17 residues. Trimming cost V 3 bases and J 2 bases, with 17 bases left between them. CDR3 in amino acids: CASSPDIIPRGNQPQHF. Written as DNA, the CDR3 is TGTGCCAGCTCACCGGACATAATACCCAGGGGCAATCAGCCCCAGCATTTT.

The V call is TRBV29-1, the J call TRBJ1-1; D gene ambiguous. Trimming pared 7 bases from V and 1 base from J, leaving 10 bases between. The CDR3 is 12 amino acids. CDR1 SQVTM and CDR2 ANQGSEA come from the germline V gene. The CDR3 DNA sequence: TGCAGCGCCGGGAGCTCGAACACTGAAGCTTTCTTT. This sequence encodes CSAGSSNTEAFF.

V is TRBV27 and J is TRBJ2-5; 7 nucleotides match TRBD1. The CDR3 is 13 amino acids. The J segment lost 4 bases and the V segment lost 1 base, leaving 0 bases of the junction unmatched. Germline V gives CDR1 MNHEY, CDR2 SMNVEV (reference sequence). CDR3 region: CASSLYRGETQYF. CDR3 nucleotide sequence: TGTGCCAGCAGTTTATACAGGGGAGAGACCCAGTACTTC.

This clone came up a few times. The chain couples TRBV7-9 to TRBJ2-7, with 11 bases that match TRBD2. There are 13 residues in the CDR3. Germline-derived CDR1 and CDR2 are SEHNR and FQNEAQ (reference sequence). Trimming at V came to 8 bases and at J to 4 bases, leaving 4 bases not matched to a gene. DNA of the CDR3: TGTGCCAGCGCCATAGCGGGAGGGTACGAGCAGTACTTC. It translates to CASAIAGGYEQYF.

The chain carries TRBV6-5 and TRBJ1-6, with D maybe TRBD1 (5 bases). CDR1 is MNHEY, CDR2 SVGAGI, per germline. The CDR3 spans 12 residues. Trimming left V 10 bases short and J 7 bases short, with 11 bases between. The chain's CDR3 is CATLGGNSPLHF. In DNA, the CDR3 is TGTGCCACCTTGGGGGGGAATTCACCCCTCCACTTT.

This clone was found a few times. V is TRBV30 and J is TRBJ1-1; 10 bases agree with TRBD1. Germline loops: CDR1 GTSNPN, CDR2 SVGIG (reference sequence). V lost 5 bases to trimming and J lost 5 bases; unmatched junction nucleotides: 14. The CDR3 has 16 amino acids. The CDR3 protein is CAWGPPRQGARTEAFF. Here the CDR3 DNA reads TGTGCCTGGGGCCCCCCCCGACAGGGGGCGAGGACTGAAGCTTTCTTT.

The rearrangement uses TRBV2 and TRBJ1-5; D uncertain. CDR3 length: 14 amino acids. V was trimmed by 7 bases and J by 3 bases, leaving 13 bases between them. Germline V gene data show CDR1 as SNHLY and CDR2 as FYNNEI. The CDR3 DNA sequence: TGTGCCAGCACCGCCAACAGCTACAATCAGCCCCAGCATTTT. Translation: CASTANSYNQPQHF. The full variable domain, completed using reference TRBV2 and TRBJ1-5, is EPEVTQTPSHQVTQMGQEVILRCVPISNHLYFYWYRQILGQKVEFLVSFYNNEISEKSEIFDDQFSVERPDGSNFTLKIRSTKLEDSAMYFCASTANSYNQPQHFGDGTRLSIL.

The rearrangement uses TRBV7-3 and TRBJ2-1; 9 bases line up with TRBD2. Germline loops: CDR1 SGHTA, CDR2 FQGTGA. The CDR3 has 15 residues. The V and J ends lost 1 base and 8 bases, in that order; junction bases with no gene match: 6. CDR3 nucleotide sequence: TGTGCCAGCAGCTTAAGCGGGGGGGCCTTGGATGAGCAGTTCTTC. Its translation is CASSLSGGALDEQFF.

On this clone: The same CDR3 is also encoded by other DNA sequences in this sample. V gene TRBV7-8 combines with J gene TRBJ2-7; perhaps TRBD2 as D (6 bases). With 1 base removed from V and 12 bases from J, the gap between germline ends came to 19 bases. Germline CDR1 and CDR2: SGHVS and FQNEAQ. The CDR3 contains 14 residues. The CDR3 reads CASSLVTRGAEGYF. Written as DNA, the CDR3 is TGTGCCAGCAGCTTAGTGACTAGAGGGGCAGAGGGGTACTTC.

This chain's CDR3 is CASSWGQGADTQYF. The CDR3 nucleotides read TGTGCCAGCAGTTGGGGACAGGGCGCAGATACGCAGTATTTT. V and J are TRBV6-5 and TRBJ2-3, with TRBD1 matching 9 bases. The germline gives CDR1 MNHEY, CDR2 SVGAGI. CDR3 size: 14 residues. Losses at the gene ends were 4 bases for V and 4 bases for J; bases not matched to a gene: 3.

The V and J genes are TRBV6-1 and TRBJ2-4; 8 bases match TRBD1. Germline CDR1 is MNHNS and CDR2 is SASEGT. V lost 2 bases to trimming and J lost 3 bases; unmatched junction nucleotides: 18. This CDR3 spans 20 amino acids. The DNA for the CDR3 is TGTGCCAGCAGTGAAAGAGGGTGGTCGACAGGGGATAATAACAAAAACATTCAGTACTTC. Its translation is CASSERGWSTGDNNKNIQYF.

V and J are TRBV14 and TRBJ2-6; no reliable D call. V was trimmed by 0 bases and J by 4 bases, leaving 10 bases between them. Germline-derived CDR1 and CDR2 are SGHDN and FVKESK. The CDR3 runs to 16 residues. CDR3 DNA sequence: TGTGCCAGCAGCCAAGATTGGAGTTTGGGGGCCAACGTCCTGACTTTC. It yields the protein CASSQDWSLGANVLTF.

The J gene is TRBJ2-2, the V gene TRBV6-5; the match to TRBD1 covers 11 bases. The CDR3 loop spans 15 amino acids. Germline loops: CDR1 MNHEY, CDR2 SVGAGI. The junction had 5 bases not matched to a gene; V was cut back by 5 bases and J by 6 bases. CDR3 nucleotides: TGTGCCAGCAGTCAGGGACAGGGGGGCCCCGGGGAGCTGTTTTTT. It yields the protein CASSQGQGGPGELFF.

V usage is TRBV7-2 and J usage is TRBJ2-3; 12 nucleotides match TRBD2. CDR3 length: 14 amino acids. Germline V CDR1 and CDR2: SGHTA, FQGNSA. With V trimmed by 5 bases and J by 5 bases, 2 bases remained unmatched. In DNA, the CDR3 is TGTGCCAGCAGCCCGACTAGCGGGGGAGATACGCAGTATTTT. It translates to CASSPTSGGDTQYF.

This clone turned up a few times. V and J are TRBV28 and TRBJ2-1; D gene ambiguous. The CDR3 loop spans 15 amino acids. Deletions cut 5 bases from V and 0 bases from J, with 11 bases between. Germline-derived CDR1 and CDR2 are MDHEN and SYDVKM. CDR3 loop: CASSGPLGSYNEQFF. The CDR3 DNA sequence: TGTGCCAGCAGTGGGCCTCTCGGCTCCTACAATGAGCAGTTCTTC.

The CDR3, as DNA: TGCAGCGTTAGGGACACAGGCTCACCCCTCCACTTT. This gives the protein CSVRDTGSPLHF. V usage is TRBV29-1 and J usage is TRBJ1-6, with TRBD1 as a possible D gene (6 bases). Trimming shortened V by 5 bases and J by 10 bases, and 12 bases separated the two germline ends. Per germline, CDR1 SQVTM and CDR2 ANQGSEA. CDR3 size: 12 residues.

The chain recombines TRBV6-4 with TRBJ1-5, with a weak D call TRBD1 (5 bases). This CDR3 comprises 15 residues. Trimming left V 3 bases short and J 2 bases short, with 11 bases between. The germline CDR1 and CDR2 sequences are MRHNA and SNTAGT. CDR3 loop: CASSETGGGNQPQHF. CDR3 DNA: TGTGCCAGCAGTGAGACCGGGGGGGGCAATCAGCCCCAGCATTTT.

As concerns this clone: An end of the junction does not agree with germline; a read error may underlie this. This chain links TRBV7-9 with TRBJ2-7; 10 bases match TRBD2. The CDR3 is 13 residues long. The germline V gene has CDR1 SEHNR and CDR2 FQNEAQ (reference sequence). CDR3 loop: CSSSLGLAYEQYF. Here the CDR3 DNA reads TGTTCCAGCAGCCTGGGACTAGCGTACGAGCAGTACTTC.

The gene calls are TRBV5-6 and TRBJ2-4; TRBD1 aligns across 10 bases. The germline CDR1 and CDR2 sequences are SGHDT and YYEEEE. With 2 bases clipped from V and 6 bases from J, the junction kept 8 bases outside the gene matches. The CDR3 totals 16 residues. Here the CDR3 reads CASSLRGQGPGNIQYF. The CDR3, as DNA: TGTGCCAGCAGCTTACGGGGACAGGGGCCCGGAAACATTCAGTACTTC.

The chain recombines TRBV5-1 with TRBJ1-2; D is perhaps TRBD1 (6 bases). The CDR3 loop spans 15 amino acids. Trimming removed 0 bases from V and 2 bases from J, with 11 bases in between. Germline V gene sequence: CDR1 SGHRS, CDR2 YFSETQ. The CDR3 loop reads CASSLVGGSNYGYTF. The CDR3 nucleotides are TGCGCCAGCAGCTTGGTTGGGGGCTCAAACTATGGCTACACCTTC.

V is TRBV27 and J is TRBJ2-2; weak D call: TRBD1 (5 bases). Trimming removed 3 bases from V and 5 bases from J, with 7 bases in between. CDR1 MNHEY and CDR2 SMNVEV come from the germline V gene (reference sequence). The CDR3 loop spans 13 amino acids. The CDR3 is CASSFGATGELFF. Written as DNA, the CDR3 is TGTGCCAGCAGTTTTGGGGCGACCGGGGAGCTGTTTTTT.